Sequencing of this T cell receptor (beta chain) was carried out in a study of cytomegalovirus exposure and HLA in healthy donors. Study-wide results and caveats: Analysis was carried out at a later point, and it linked a missense DCLRE1C variant to TCR beta V- and J-gene trimming. Within a later analysis, the majority of CMV-associated TCR beta chains appeared HLA-restricted. In an earlier analysis, about 87% or about 30%: the productive usage of most TCR beta V segments.

The primer mix had 60 Vbeta and 13 Jbeta primers. The data were produced by immunoSEQ multiplex PCR, yet TCRdb's version contains in-frame clones alone and is incomplete. The sample shows roughly 200,000 clones, approximately 84% of them seen only once. Concerning this clone: Its target is unknown.

V lost 4 bases and J 3 bases, leaving 15 bases between the germline ends. In germline, CDR1 is MNHEY, CDR2 SVGAGI. This CDR3 has 15 amino acids. The sample comprised PBMCs. This chain uses TRBV6-5 with TRBJ1-1; a weak D match, TRBD1 (6 bases). This clonotype originated in a woman between 40 and 50 years old in good health and CMV-seronegative. The CDR3 region has the DNA TGTGCCAGCAGTTCCGTCCAAACAGGGTACACTGAAGCTTTCTTT. It translates to CASSSVQTGYTEAFF.